A selection of T cell receptor beta chains follows, all from one sample in a study of blood T cells in healthy people across ages. MiXCR, applied by TCRdb to the 5' RACE reads, yields one record per CDR3 protein. Among hundreds of thousands of distinct CDR3 sequences listed, about 30% were seen once. What was sequenced was blood. The receptors come from a woman of 80 years or more in good health. Both conserved end residues are part of each CDR3. D genes are given only for firm matches. A row's size may be missing; if present it is once, few, many or a size class.

v_gene: TRBV20-1; abundance: .; len: 15; d_gene: .; j_gene: TRBJ2-3; CDR3aa: CSARPDVAWTDTQYF; CDR3nt: TGCAGTGCTAGACCGGACGTAGCTTGGACAGATACGCAGTATTTT
v_gene: TRBV20-1; abundance: .; len: 15; d_gene: .; j_gene: TRBJ1-3; CDR3aa: CSARDPGASGNTIYF; CDR3nt: TGCAGTGCTAGAGATCCGGGGGCCTCTGGAAACACCATATATTTT
v_gene: TRBV7-2; abundance: few; len: 16; d_gene: .; j_gene: TRBJ2-2; CDR3aa: CASSLNIYSNTGELFF; CDR3nt: TGTGCCAGCAGCTTAAACATCTACTCGAACACCGGGGAGCTGTTTTTT
v_gene: TRBV18; abundance: .; len: 16; d_gene: TRBD2; j_gene: TRBJ2-3; CDR3aa: CASSAASGGLTDTQYF; CDR3nt: TGTGCCAGCTCCGCCGCTAGCGGGGGGCTCACAGATACGCAGTATTTT
v_gene: TRBV18; abundance: .; len: 14; d_gene: TRBD1; j_gene: TRBJ2-7; CDR3aa: CASAPRQGTYEQYF; CDR3nt: TGTGCCAGCGCACCAAGACAGGGGACCTACGAGCAGTACTTC
v_gene: TRBV12-3/TRBV12-4; abundance: many; len: 14; d_gene: TRBD1; j_gene: TRBJ2-7; CDR3aa: CASRTLTGADEQYF; CDR3nt: TGTGCCAGCAGGACTCTTACAGGGGCCGACGAGCAGTACTTC
v_gene: TRBV20-1; abundance: few; len: 15; d_gene: .; j_gene: TRBJ1-2; CDR3aa: CSAMTDTGLNYGYTF; CDR3nt: TGCAGTGCTATGACTGACACAGGGCTCAACTATGGCTACACCTTC
v_gene: TRBV19; abundance: few; len: 12; d_gene: .; j_gene: TRBJ2-1; CDR3aa: CATPTSYNEQFF; CDR3nt: TGTGCCACCCCGACATCGTACAATGAGCAGTTCTTC
v_gene: TRBV9; abundance: few; len: 14; d_gene: .; j_gene: TRBJ1-4; CDR3aa: CASSVAGVDEKLFF; CDR3nt: TGTGCCAGCAGCGTAGCAGGGGTTGATGAAAAACTGTTTTTT
v_gene: TRBV6-2/TRBV6-3; abundance: few; len: 15; d_gene: TRBD1; j_gene: TRBJ1-1; CDR3aa: CASSSAQTGGPRAFF; CDR3nt: TGTGCCAGCAGTTCGGCGCAGACAGGGGGCCCGAGAGCTTTCTTT
v_gene: TRBV7-2; abundance: .; len: 16; d_gene: TRBD2; j_gene: TRBJ2-3; CDR3aa: CASSLRSGGGADTQYF; CDR3nt: TGTGCCAGCAGCTTACGTAGCGGGGGGGGCGCAGATACGCAGTATTTT
v_gene: TRBV7-9; abundance: many; len: 17; d_gene: .; j_gene: TRBJ2-5; CDR3aa: CASSLVTTGTEQETQYF; CDR3nt: TGTGCCAGCAGCTTAGTGACGACCGGGACGGAGCAAGAGACCCAGTACTTC
v_gene: TRBV18; abundance: .; len: 12; d_gene: .; j_gene: TRBJ2-3; CDR3aa: CASSSDGPTQYF; CDR3nt: TGTGCCAGCTCATCGGACGGTCCTACGCAGTATTTT
v_gene: TRBV20-1; abundance: many; len: 14; d_gene: TRBD1; j_gene: TRBJ2-3; CDR3aa: CSASSGGGTDTQYF; CDR3nt: TGCAGTGCTAGCTCAGGGGGTGGAACAGATACGCAGTATTTT
v_gene: TRBV7-2; abundance: .; len: 15; d_gene: TRBD1; j_gene: TRBJ1-2; CDR3aa: CASSSLGQGYFGYTF; CDR3nt: TGTGCCAGCAGCTCCTTGGGACAGGGATACTTTGGCTACACCTTC
v_gene: TRBV29-1; abundance: many; len: 12; d_gene: .; j_gene: TRBJ2-7; CDR3aa: CSVEGVSYEQYF; CDR3nt: TGCAGCGTTGAAGGGGTGTCCTACGAGCAGTACTTC
v_gene: TRBV24-1; abundance: once; len: 15; d_gene: TRBD1; j_gene: TRBJ1-1; CDR3aa: CATSGPGQGHTEAFF; CDR3nt: TGTGCCACCAGTGGGCCCGGACAGGGACACACTGAAGCTTTCTTT
v_gene: TRBV7-9; abundance: many; len: 13; d_gene: .; j_gene: TRBJ1-4; CDR3aa: CASSSRGVGKLFF; CDR3nt: TGTGCCAGCAGCTCCAGGGGCGTCGGAAAACTGTTTTTT
v_gene: TRBV3-1; abundance: few; len: 19; d_gene: TRBD1; j_gene: TRBJ1-4; CDR3aa: CASSHFSRGRTADNEKLFF; CDR3nt: TGTGCCAGCAGCCATTTCAGCAGGGGGCGAACCGCCGACAATGAAAAACTGTTTTTT
v_gene: TRBV4-1; abundance: .; len: 14; d_gene: .; j_gene: TRBJ1-4; CDR3aa: CASSQDPSNEKLFF; CDR3nt: TGCGCCAGCAGCCAAGATCCCTCAAATGAAAAACTGTTTTTT
v_gene: TRBV28; abundance: few; len: 13; d_gene: TRBD1; j_gene: TRBJ2-7; CDR3aa: CASRQGGRYEQYF; CDR3nt: TGTGCCAGCAGACAGGGGGGACGGTACGAGCAGTACTTC
v_gene: TRBV29-1; abundance: many; len: 12; d_gene: .; j_gene: TRBJ2-5; CDR3aa: CSVGFQQETQYF; CDR3nt: TGCAGCGTTGGATTTCAACAAGAGACCCAGTACTTC
v_gene: TRBV28; abundance: many; len: 13; d_gene: .; j_gene: TRBJ2-5; CDR3aa: CASISGYQETQYF; CDR3nt: TGTGCCAGCATATCAGGGTACCAAGAGACCCAGTACTTC
v_gene: TRBV6-5; abundance: few; len: 16; d_gene: .; j_gene: TRBJ1-1; CDR3aa: CASRPTGTRGHTEAFF; CDR3nt: TGTGCCAGCAGACCCACCGGGACAAGGGGCCACACTGAAGCTTTCTTT
v_gene: TRBV7-9; abundance: many; len: 15; d_gene: TRBD1; j_gene: TRBJ2-1; CDR3aa: CASSLVGGSMNEQFF; CDR3nt: TGTGCCAGCAGCTTAGTAGGGGGCTCGATGAATGAGCAGTTCTTC
v_gene: TRBV7-9; abundance: many; len: 12; d_gene: .; j_gene: TRBJ2-3; CDR3aa: CASSSRVGTQYF; CDR3nt: TGTGCCAGCAGCTCCAGGGTGGGTACGCAGTATTTT
v_gene: TRBV28; abundance: many; len: 14; d_gene: TRBD1; j_gene: TRBJ1-2; CDR3aa: CATRQGGSDYGYTF; CDR3nt: TGTGCCACGAGACAGGGGGGTTCCGACTATGGCTACACCTTC
v_gene: TRBV28; abundance: many; len: 13; d_gene: .; j_gene: TRBJ2-7; CDR3aa: CASRSNTHYEQYF; CDR3nt: TGTGCCAGCAGGTCCAATACCCACTACGAGCAGTACTTC
v_gene: TRBV29-1; abundance: .; len: 11; d_gene: .; j_gene: TRBJ2-7; CDR3aa: CSVSSSYEQYF; CDR3nt: TGCAGCGTTTCCAGCTCCTACGAGCAGTACTTC
v_gene: TRBV12-3/TRBV12-4; abundance: .; len: 15; d_gene: TRBD2; j_gene: TRBJ2-3; CDR3aa: CASSMTSVGLDTQYF; CDR3nt: TGTGCCAGCAGCATGACTAGCGTGGGACTAGATACGCAGTATTTT
v_gene: TRBV7-2; abundance: few; len: 15; d_gene: .; j_gene: TRBJ1-1; CDR3aa: CASTKMGHGISEAFF; CDR3nt: TGTGCCAGCACCAAAATGGGACACGGAATCTCTGAAGCTTTCTTT
v_gene: TRBV6-2/TRBV6-3; abundance: .; len: 15; d_gene: .; j_gene: TRBJ2-3; CDR3aa: CASSRLALSADTQYF; CDR3nt: TGTGCCAGCAGTCGGTTAGCGCTGTCGGCAGATACGCAGTATTTT
v_gene: TRBV6-2/TRBV6-3; abundance: many; len: 15; d_gene: .; j_gene: TRBJ1-6; CDR3aa: CASSSTGVRNLPLHF; CDR3nt: TGTGCCAGCAGTTCCACCGGGGTCCGGAATTTACCCCTCCACTTT
v_gene: TRBV27; abundance: many; len: 13; d_gene: TRBD1; j_gene: TRBJ2-7; CDR3aa: CASLGQGAYEQYF; CDR3nt: TGTGCCAGCCTAGGACAGGGGGCTTACGAGCAGTACTTC
v_gene: TRBV10-3; abundance: .; len: 15; d_gene: TRBD1; j_gene: TRBJ2-5; CDR3aa: CAISDGQGYQETQYF; CDR3nt: TGTGCCATCAGTGATGGACAGGGGTACCAAGAGACCCAGTACTTC
v_gene: TRBV6-2/TRBV6-3; abundance: many; len: 13; d_gene: TRBD1; j_gene: TRBJ1-6; CDR3aa: CASSRDRGSPLHF; CDR3nt: TGTGCCAGCAGCCGGGACAGGGGATCACCCCTCCACTTT
v_gene: TRBV19; abundance: few; len: 16; d_gene: .; j_gene: TRBJ2-3; CDR3aa: CASSTSGTVSTDTQYF; CDR3nt: TGTGCCAGTAGTACCTCCGGGACGGTGAGCACAGATACGCAGTATTTT
v_gene: TRBV6-2/TRBV6-3; abundance: .; len: 12; d_gene: .; j_gene: TRBJ1-2; CDR3aa: CASSVDRGGYTF; CDR3nt: TGTGCCAGCAGTGTCGACAGAGGAGGCTACACCTTC
v_gene: TRBV7-2; abundance: few; len: 18; d_gene: .; j_gene: TRBJ1-6; CDR3aa: CASSSPWGGESYNSPLHF; CDR3nt: TGTGCCAGCAGCTCCCCCTGGGGGGGGGAGTCCTATAATTCACCCCTCCACTTT